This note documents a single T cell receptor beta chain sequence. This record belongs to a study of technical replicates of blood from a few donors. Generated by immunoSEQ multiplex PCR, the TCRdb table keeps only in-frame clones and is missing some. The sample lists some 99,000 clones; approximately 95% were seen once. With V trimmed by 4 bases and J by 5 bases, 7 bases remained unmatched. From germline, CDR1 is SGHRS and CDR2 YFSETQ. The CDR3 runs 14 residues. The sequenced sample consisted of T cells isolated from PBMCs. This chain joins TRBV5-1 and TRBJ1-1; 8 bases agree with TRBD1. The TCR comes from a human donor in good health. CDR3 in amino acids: CASSPTGGGTEAFF. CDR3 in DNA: TGCGCCAGCAGCCCAACAGGGGGAGGAACTGAAGCTTTCTTT.